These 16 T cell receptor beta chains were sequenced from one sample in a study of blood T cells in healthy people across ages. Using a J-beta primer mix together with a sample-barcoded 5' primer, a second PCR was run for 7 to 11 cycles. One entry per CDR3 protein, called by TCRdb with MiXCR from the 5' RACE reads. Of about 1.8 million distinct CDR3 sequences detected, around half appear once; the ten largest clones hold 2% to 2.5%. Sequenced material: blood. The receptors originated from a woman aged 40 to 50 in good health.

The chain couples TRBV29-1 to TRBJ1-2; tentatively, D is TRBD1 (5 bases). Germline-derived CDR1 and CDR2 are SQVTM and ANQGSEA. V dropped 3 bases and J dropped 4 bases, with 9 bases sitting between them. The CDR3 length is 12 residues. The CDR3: CSVEGGTYGYTF. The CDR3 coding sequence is TGCAGCGTTGAGGGGGGTACCTATGGCTACACCTTC.

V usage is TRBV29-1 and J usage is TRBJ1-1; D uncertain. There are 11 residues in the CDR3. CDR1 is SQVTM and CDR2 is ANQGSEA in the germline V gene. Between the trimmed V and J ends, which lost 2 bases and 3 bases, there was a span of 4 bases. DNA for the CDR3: TGCAGCGTTGAACGGGACACTGAAGCTTTCTTT. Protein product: CSVERDTEAFF.

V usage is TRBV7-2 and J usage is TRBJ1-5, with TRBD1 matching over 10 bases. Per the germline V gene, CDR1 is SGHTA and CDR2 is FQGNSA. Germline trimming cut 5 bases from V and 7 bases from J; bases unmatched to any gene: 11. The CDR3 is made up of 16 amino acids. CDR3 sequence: CASSVGAGTGEQPQHF. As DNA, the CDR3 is TGTGCCAGCAGCGTAGGAGCCGGGACAGGGGAACAGCCCCAGCATTTT.

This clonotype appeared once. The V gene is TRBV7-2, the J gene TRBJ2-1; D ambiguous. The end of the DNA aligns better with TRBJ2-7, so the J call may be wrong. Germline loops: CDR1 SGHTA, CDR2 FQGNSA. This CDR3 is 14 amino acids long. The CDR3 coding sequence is TGTGCCAGCAGCTTCTCCTCGACCCGCAATGAGCAGTACTTC. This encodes CASSFSSTRNEQYF.

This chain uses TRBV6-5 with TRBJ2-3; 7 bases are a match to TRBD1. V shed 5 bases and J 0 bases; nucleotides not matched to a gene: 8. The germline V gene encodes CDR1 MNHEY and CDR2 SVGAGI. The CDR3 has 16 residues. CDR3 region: CASSRQGGISTDTQYF. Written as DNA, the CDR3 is TGTGCCAGCAGTCGACAGGGTGGGATTAGCACAGATACGCAGTATTTT.

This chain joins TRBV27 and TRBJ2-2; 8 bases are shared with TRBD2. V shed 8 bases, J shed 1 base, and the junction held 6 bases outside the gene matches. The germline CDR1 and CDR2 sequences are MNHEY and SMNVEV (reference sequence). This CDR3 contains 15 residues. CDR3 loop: CASPPGTRNTGELFF. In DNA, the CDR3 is TGTGCCAGCCCCCCGGGGACTAGGAACACCGGGGAGCTGTTTTTT.

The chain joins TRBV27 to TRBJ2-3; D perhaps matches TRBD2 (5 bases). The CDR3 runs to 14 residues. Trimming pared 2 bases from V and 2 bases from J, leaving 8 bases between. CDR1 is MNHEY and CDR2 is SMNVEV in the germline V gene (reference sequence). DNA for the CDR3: TGTGCCAGCAGTTTAATTGACTACACAGATACGCAGTATTTT. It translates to CASSLIDYTDTQYF.

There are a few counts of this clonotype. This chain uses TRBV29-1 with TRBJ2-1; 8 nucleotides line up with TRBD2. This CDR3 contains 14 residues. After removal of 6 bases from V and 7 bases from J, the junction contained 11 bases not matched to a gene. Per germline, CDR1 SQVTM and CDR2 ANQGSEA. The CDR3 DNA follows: TGCAGCGTCCTAATCCGGACTAGCAAGAATGAGCAGTTCTTC. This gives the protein CSVLIRTSKNEQFF.

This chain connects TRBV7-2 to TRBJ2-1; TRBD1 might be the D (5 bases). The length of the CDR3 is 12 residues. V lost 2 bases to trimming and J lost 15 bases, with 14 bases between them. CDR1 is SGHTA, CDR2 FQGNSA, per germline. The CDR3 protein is CASSLYTDSPFF. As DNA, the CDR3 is TGTGCCAGCAGCTTATATACCGACAGCCCGTTCTTC.

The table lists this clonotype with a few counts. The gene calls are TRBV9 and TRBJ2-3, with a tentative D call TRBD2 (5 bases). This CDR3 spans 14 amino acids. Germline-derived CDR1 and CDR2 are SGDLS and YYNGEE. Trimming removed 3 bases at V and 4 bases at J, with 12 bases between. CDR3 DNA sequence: TGTGCCAGCAGCGCCCACCTGGAGGCAGATACGCAGTATTTT. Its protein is CASSAHLEADTQYF.

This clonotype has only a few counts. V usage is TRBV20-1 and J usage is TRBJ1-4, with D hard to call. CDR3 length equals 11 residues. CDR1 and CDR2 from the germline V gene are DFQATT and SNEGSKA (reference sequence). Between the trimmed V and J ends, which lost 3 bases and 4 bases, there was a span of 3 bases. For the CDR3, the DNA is TGCAGTGCTAGGCGTAATGAAAAACTGTTTTTT. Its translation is CSARRNEKLFF.

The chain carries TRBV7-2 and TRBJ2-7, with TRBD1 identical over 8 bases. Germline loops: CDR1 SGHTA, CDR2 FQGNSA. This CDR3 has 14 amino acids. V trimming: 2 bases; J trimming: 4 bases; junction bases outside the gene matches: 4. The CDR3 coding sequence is TGTGCCAGCAGCTTATATACAGGGGGGTACGAGCAGTACTTC. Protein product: CASSLYTGGYEQYF.

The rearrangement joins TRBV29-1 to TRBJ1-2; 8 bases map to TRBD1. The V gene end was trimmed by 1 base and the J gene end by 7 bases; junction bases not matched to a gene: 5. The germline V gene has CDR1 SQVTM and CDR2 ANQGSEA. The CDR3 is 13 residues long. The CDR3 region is CSVEGQGMAGYTF. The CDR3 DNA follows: TGCAGCGTTGAAGGACAGGGGATGGCTGGCTACACCTTC.

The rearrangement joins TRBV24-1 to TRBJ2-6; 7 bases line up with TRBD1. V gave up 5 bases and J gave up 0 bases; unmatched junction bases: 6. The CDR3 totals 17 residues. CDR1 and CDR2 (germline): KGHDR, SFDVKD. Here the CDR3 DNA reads TGTGCCACCAGTGCGCGACAGGGCCTCTCTGGGGCCAACGTCCTGACTTTC. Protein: CATSARQGLSGANVLTF.

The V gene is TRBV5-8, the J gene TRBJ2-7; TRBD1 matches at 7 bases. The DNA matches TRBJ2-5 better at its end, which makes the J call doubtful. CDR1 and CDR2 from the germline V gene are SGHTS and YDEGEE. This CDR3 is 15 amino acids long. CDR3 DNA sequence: TGTGCCAGCAGCTTGGGACAGGGAAAAGAAGAGACCCAGTACTTC. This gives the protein CASSLGQGKEETQYF.

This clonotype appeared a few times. CDR3 sequence reads: CSVEDGVGGGAGETQYF. The CDR3 nucleotides read TGCAGCGTTGAAGATGGGGTCGGCGGGGGGGCCGGTGAGACCCAGTACTTC. The chain carries TRBV29-1 and TRBJ2-5, with 9 bases aligning to TRBD2. V was pared by 0 bases and J by 5 bases, with 13 bases of the junction left unmatched. Germline V gene sequence: CDR1 SQVTM, CDR2 ANQGSEA. CDR3 length: 17 residues.